This paragraph covers one T cell receptor beta chain sequence. Which antigen it targets is not known. Base qualities are not provided; no much larger clone lies one nucleotide away. This specimen comes from a study of shared clonotypes between healthy human individuals (dated by TCRdb to about 2020). Turning to the overall study: The cohort comprised a couple of women and three men aged 18 to 49 years. For each donor, CD4 naive and CD4 memory were each run on three plates, CD8 naive on two plates, and CD8 memory on one plate. Blood TCR repertoires of a handful of healthy adults were deeply sequenced to estimate repertoire size and the extent of clonotype sharing between individuals. Libraries were prepared and TCR repertoires were sequenced by different laboratories using diverse techniques, in order to increase sequencing depth and limit assay-specific biases. Each donor's leukapheresis produced roughly between about 0.8 and 8.9 billion PBMCs.

The donors were healthy, HIV-negative adults who had no recently reported acute infections or vaccinations. Every donor was a Caucasian adult residing in Nashville, Tennessee, USA. CD4+ T cells were enriched by magnetic negative selection, after which naive cells were positively selected on CD45RA and the negative fraction was taken as the memory subset. Blood was collected by leukapheresis, and PBMCs were isolated by Ficoll-Histopaque density gradient centrifugation and then cryopreserved in liquid nitrogen vapor phase. Analytical flow cytometry was used to check the purity and quantity of each magnetically sorted T cell population. Each sorted fraction had its genomic DNA isolated and then quantified by UV absorbance on a Nanodrop 2000c. Using the deep immunoSEQ assay, TCR CDR3 regions were amplified from genomic DNA by multiplex PCR. Extracted genomic DNA from each cell subset was distributed evenly across all wells of several immunoSEQ 96-well plates, and each plate was treated as a replicate. For sorted subsets, approximately 0.2 ug of genomic DNA, equivalent to 30,000 or so T cell genomes, went into each replicate PCR. Purified libraries were quantified with a Qubit 3.0 fluorometer, sized on a Bioanalyzer 2100, and re-quantified with the KAPA Library Quantification kit. Every immunoSEQ 96-well plate was sequenced on a separate single-read 150-cycle Illumina NextSeq 550 flow cell. In the paper's pipeline: Because the immunoSEQ output included only junctional sequences and no quality scores, the filtering could not be the same as the filtering used for full-length reads. Sequences were annotated with PyIR, a Python wrapper for IgBLAST v1.9, using IMGT germline references to assign V/J genes and CDR3. Reads with weak V/J assignments (E-value above 1e-6), missing CDR3, stop codons, out-of-frame junctions, or ambiguous translated residues were removed. A V3J clonotype was defined by an identical inferred V gene, J gene, and CDR3 amino acid sequence. To compute the percentage overlap between repertoires, the number of shared unique clonotypes was divided by the size of the smaller repertoire. Richness of each repertoire was evaluated using RTK rarefaction, the Chao1 estimator, and Recon v2.1 estimates of unobserved clonotypes. For all TCRbeta clonotypes obtained by the gDNA method from four donors, generation probabilities were computed with OLGA. What TCRdb holds here is the immuneACCESS table cut down to in-frame rearrangements. Part of the clones is not present; checked against another copy, under half of the missing clones reflect an unresolved V gene, and the others are unexplained. The V and J calls and clone size are taken from that table; D and trimming were inferred from the DNA. Within this sample are about 1.5 million clones, with roughly 98% of them counted one time only. Around 0.47% of the sample comes from the top ten.

Beyond this particular receptor, the publication reports: Sharing across a handful of donors was observed for around 5% of naive CD4, over 3% of naive CD8, about 2.3% of memory CD4, and about 0.4% of memory CD8 clonotypes. Even with the large sequencing depth, rarefaction of the sorted-subset datasets indicated that sequencing was incomplete. Pairwise subsampling led to the expectation that sequencing depth would affect the degree of clonotype sharing among donors. Clonotypes shared by all four sorted-subset donors showed higher generation probabilities than non-shared clonotypes. Only blood was sampled, and tissue TCR repertoires likely differ from those in blood. Estimated clonotype richness was generally larger for naive than for memory subsets. Because the study included only a small number of donors, the genetic and exposure-history diversity represented was limited.

The TCR comes from a man between 25 and 39 years old in good health. Sequencing was done on a sample of naive CD4+ T cells sorted from blood. Explained via the paper, the cell subset or site label denotes: CD45RA+ positively selected.

CDR3 region: CASSIGYQETQYF. The nucleotides are TGTGCCAGTAGTATAGGTTACCAAGAGACCCAGTACTTC. The chain links TRBV19 with TRBJ2-5, with the D gene uncertain. Taken from cysteine to phenylalanine, the CDR3 has 13 residues. The only DNA kept is the CDR3, 39 bases in frame from the first base. V is pared back by 1 base and J by 0 bases, with 3 bases lying between the germline termini. The germline V gene (reference sequence) yields LNHDA for CDR1 and SQIVND for CDR2.